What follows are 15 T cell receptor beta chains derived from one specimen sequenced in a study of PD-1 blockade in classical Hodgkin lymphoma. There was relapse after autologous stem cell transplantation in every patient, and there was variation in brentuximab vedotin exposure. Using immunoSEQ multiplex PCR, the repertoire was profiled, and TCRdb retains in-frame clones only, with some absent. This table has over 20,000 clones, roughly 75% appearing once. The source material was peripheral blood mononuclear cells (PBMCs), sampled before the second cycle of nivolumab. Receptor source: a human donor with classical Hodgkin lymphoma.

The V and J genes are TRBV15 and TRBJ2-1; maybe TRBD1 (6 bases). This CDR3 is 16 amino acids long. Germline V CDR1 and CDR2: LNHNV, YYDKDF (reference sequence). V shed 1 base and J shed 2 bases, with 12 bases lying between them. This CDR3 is CATSRGGQKAYNEQFF. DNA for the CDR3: TGTGCCACCAGCAGAGGGGGGCAGAAAGCCTACAATGAGCAGTTCTTC.

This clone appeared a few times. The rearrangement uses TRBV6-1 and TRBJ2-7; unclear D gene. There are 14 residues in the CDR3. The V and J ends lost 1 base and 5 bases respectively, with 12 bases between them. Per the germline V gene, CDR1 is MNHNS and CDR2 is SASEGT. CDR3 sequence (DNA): TGTGCCAGCAGTGAAGAACGGGTGGTCCACGAGCAGTACTTC. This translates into CASSEERVVHEQYF.

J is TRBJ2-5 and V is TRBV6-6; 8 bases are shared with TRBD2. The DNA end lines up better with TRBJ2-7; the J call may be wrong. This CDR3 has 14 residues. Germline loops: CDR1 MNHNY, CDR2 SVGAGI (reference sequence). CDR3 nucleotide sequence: TGTGCCAGCACCGAGACTAGCGTTAACTACGAGCAGTACTTC. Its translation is CASTETSVNYEQYF.

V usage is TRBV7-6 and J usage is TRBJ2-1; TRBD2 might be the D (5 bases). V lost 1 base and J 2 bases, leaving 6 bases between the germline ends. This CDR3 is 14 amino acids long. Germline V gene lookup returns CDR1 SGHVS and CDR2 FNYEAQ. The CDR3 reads CASSLVGAYNEQFF. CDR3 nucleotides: TGTGCCAGCAGCTTAGTCGGGGCCTACAATGAGCAGTTCTTC.

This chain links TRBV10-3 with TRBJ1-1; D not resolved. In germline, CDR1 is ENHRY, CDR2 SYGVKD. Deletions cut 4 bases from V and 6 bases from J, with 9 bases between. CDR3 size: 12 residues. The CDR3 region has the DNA TGTGCCATCAGTGGGTACGGAGCTGAAGCTTTCTTT. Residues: CAISGYGAEAFF.

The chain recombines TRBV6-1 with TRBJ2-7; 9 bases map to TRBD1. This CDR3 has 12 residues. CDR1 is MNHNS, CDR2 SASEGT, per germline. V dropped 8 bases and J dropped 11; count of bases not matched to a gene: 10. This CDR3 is CASRPGQGWEYF. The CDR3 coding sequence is TGTGCCAGCCGACCGGGACAGGGATGGGAGTACTTC.

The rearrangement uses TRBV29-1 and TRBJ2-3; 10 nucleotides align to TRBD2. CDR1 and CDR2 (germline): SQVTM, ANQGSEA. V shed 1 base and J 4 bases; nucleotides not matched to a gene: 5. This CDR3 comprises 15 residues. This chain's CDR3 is CSVEGSSGSPDTQYF. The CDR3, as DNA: TGCAGCGTTGAAGGTTCTAGCGGGAGCCCAGATACGCAGTATTTT.

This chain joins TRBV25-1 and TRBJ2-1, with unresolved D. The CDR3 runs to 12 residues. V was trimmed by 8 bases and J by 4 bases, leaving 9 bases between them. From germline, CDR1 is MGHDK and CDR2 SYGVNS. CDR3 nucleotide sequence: TGTGCCAGCTGTACAACTTACAATGAGCAGTTCTTC. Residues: CASCTTYNEQFF.

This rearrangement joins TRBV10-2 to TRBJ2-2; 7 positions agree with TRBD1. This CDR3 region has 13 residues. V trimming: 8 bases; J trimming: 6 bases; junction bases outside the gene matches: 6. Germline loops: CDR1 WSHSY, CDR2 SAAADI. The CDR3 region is CASENTGAGELFF. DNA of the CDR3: TGCGCCAGCGAAAATACAGGGGCCGGGGAGCTGTTTTTT.

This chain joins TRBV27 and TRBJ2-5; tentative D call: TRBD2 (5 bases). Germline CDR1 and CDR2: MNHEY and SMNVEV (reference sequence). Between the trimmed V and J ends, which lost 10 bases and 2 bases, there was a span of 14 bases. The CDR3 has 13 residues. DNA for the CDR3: TGTGCCACTTCACGCGAGGGACAAGAGACCCAGTACTTC. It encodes CATSREGQETQYF.

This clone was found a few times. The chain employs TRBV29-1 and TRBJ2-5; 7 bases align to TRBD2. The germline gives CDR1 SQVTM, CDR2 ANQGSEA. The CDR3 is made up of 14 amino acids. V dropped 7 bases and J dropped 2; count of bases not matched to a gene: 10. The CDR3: CSAILAAIQETQYF. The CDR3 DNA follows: TGCAGCGCAATTCTAGCGGCTATACAAGAGACCCAGTACTTC.

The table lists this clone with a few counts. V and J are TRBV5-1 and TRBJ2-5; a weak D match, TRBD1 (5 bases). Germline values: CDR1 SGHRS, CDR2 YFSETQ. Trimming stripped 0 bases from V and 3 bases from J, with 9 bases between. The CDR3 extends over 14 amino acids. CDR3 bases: TGCGCCAGCAGCTTGGTAGGGGTGGAAGAGACCCAGTACTTC. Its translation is CASSLVGVEETQYF.

Written as DNA, the CDR3 is TGTGCCAGCAGCTTGGGTTCGGGAGGTGGCAATGAGCAGTTCTTC. Translated: CASSLGSGGGNEQFF. The chain recombines TRBV5-8 with TRBJ2-1; 7 bases are shared with TRBD2. CDR1 and CDR2 from the germline V gene are SGHTS and YDEGEE. V lost 0 bases, J lost 6 bases, and 6 bases stayed unmatched. The CDR3 totals 15 residues.

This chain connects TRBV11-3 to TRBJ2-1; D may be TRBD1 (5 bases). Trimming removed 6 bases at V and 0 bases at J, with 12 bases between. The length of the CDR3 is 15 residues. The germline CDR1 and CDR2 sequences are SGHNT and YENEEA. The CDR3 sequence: CASSLDTSSYNEQFF. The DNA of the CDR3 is TGTGCCAGCAGTTTGGACACCAGCTCCTACAATGAGCAGTTCTTC.

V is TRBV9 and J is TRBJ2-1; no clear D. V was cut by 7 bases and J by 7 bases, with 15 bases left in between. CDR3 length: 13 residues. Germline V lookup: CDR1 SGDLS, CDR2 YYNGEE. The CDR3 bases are TGTGCCAGCCGCTCTTACCCCGGGAATGAGCAGTTCTTC. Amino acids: CASRSYPGNEQFF.